This T cell receptor (beta chain) was captured by sequencing in a study of cytomegalovirus exposure and HLA in healthy donors. A note on this clone: Its antigen is unidentified.

Whole-study results and caveats: In a later analysis, V- and J-gene trimming of beta chains associated with a DCLRE1C missense variant, replicated independently. Per published reports, the classifier diagnosed cytomegalovirus status with high specificity and sensitivity. Some 150 TCR beta chains were listed as cytomegalovirus-associated.

The PCR ran on 60 Vbeta and 13 Jbeta primers. Clones were sequenced by immunoSEQ multiplex PCR, and TCRdb holds only the in-frame ones, with some missing. The table includes about 250,000 clones, around two thirds detected once. The CDR3 sequence is 14 residues long. V was trimmed by 3 bases and J by 5 bases, leaving 11 bases between them. CDR1 is MNHEY and CDR2 is SMNVEV in the germline V gene (reference sequence). The chain has TRBV27 and TRBJ2-1; D not resolved. The source of this sequence is a female donor in good health and CMV-seronegative. The sequencing input was PBMCs. The CDR3 DNA reads TGTGCCAGCAGTTTTCGCGGTATCCACAATGAGCAGTTCTTC. It yields the protein CASSFRGIHNEQFF.